Each of the 32 T cell receptor beta chains below was sequenced from the same sample in a study of T cell repertoires in cytomegalovirus infection. Their antigens are not known. TCRdb reprocessed the reads via MiXCR and lists one record per CDR3 protein. The table lists 450,000 to 550,000 distinct CDR3 sequences, roughly 46% of them singletons. The sequenced sample was cultured PBMCs, obtained from culture after CMV antigen stimulation. These receptors all stem from a human donor in good health (CMV status not recorded). Some clones in this sample may be carry-over from other donors' samples.

This clonotype was detected many times. The chain couples TRBV7-2 to TRBJ1-6; 7 bases fit TRBD1. CDR3 length: 17 amino acids. V shed 3 bases, J shed 9 bases, and the junction held 14 bases outside the gene matches. Germline CDR1 reads SGHTA; CDR2 reads FQGNSA. For the CDR3, the DNA is TGTGCCAGCAGCTTGGGGCCAGGGGGAGGCCTTGGTTCACCCCTCCACTTT. Its protein product is CASSLGPGGGLGSPLHF.

V usage is TRBV12-3 or TRBV12-4 and J usage is TRBJ1-6; tentatively, D is TRBD1 (5 bases). V gave up 5 bases and J gave up 8 bases, with 7 bases separating them. The CDR3 totals 12 residues. This CDR3 is CASSDSYSPLHF. The CDR3 bases are TGTGCCAGCAGTGACAGTTATTCACCCCTCCACTTT.

The rearrangement links TRBV12-5 to TRBJ1-4; possibly TRBD1 for D (5 bases). Between the trimmed V and J ends, which lost 2 bases and 8 bases, there was a span of 15 bases. CDR1 and CDR2 (germline): LGHNT, FRNRAP. The CDR3 has 15 residues. CDR3 sequence: CASGLSQGANEKLFF. The CDR3 nucleotides read TGTGCTAGTGGTTTGTCCCAGGGTGCGAACGAAAAACTGTTTTTT.

J is TRBJ1-6 and V is TRBV7-9; D unclear. Germline V gene sequence: CDR1 SEHNR, CDR2 FQNEAQ (reference sequence). Trimming left V 8 bases short and J 3 bases short, with 11 bases between. This CDR3 has 14 residues. DNA of the CDR3: TGTGCCAGCGTCGGGGATTTCTATAATTCACCCCTCCACTTT. Amino acids: CASVGDFYNSPLHF. The full variable domain, its missing parts supplied by reference TRBV7-9 and TRBJ1-6, is DTGVSQNPRHKITKRGQNVTFRCDPISEHNRLYWYRQTLGQGPEFLTYFQNEAQLEKSRLLSDRFSAERPKGSFSTLEIQRTEQGDSAMYLCASVGDFYNSPLHFGNGTRLTVT.

This clonotype has just a few counts. The J gene is TRBJ2-1, the V gene TRBV2, with 7 nucleotides matching TRBD2. J was trimmed by 0 bases and V by 6 bases; bases with no gene match: 8. Germline CDR1 and CDR2: SNHLY and FYNNEI. The CDR3 consists of 16 residues. CDR3 loop: CASSPGGGSSYNEQFF. CDR3 nucleotide sequence: TGTGCCAGCAGCCCCGGCGGGGGAAGCTCCTACAATGAGCAGTTCTTC.

The chain combines TRBV7-8 with TRBJ1-1; D is unclear. Looked up from germline, CDR1 is SGHVS and CDR2 is FQNEAQ. This CDR3 is 14 amino acids long. Between the trimmed V and J ends, which lost 4 bases and 7 bases, there was a span of 16 bases. CDR3 DNA sequence: TGTGCCAGCAGCTCTGGACTACTGACGGGTGAAGCTTTCTTT. This codes for CASSSGLLTGEAFF.

This chain links TRBV6-1 with TRBJ2-7, with 7 bases matching TRBD1. V dropped 5 bases and J dropped 2; count of bases not matched to a gene: 6. The CDR3 covers 14 residues. Germline assignment: CDR1 MNHNS and CDR2 SASEGT. CDR3 nucleotides: TGTGCCAGCAGTCCGGGACAGAGCCCCTACGAGCAGTACTTC. Residues: CASSPGQSPYEQYF.

The rearrangement uses TRBV18 and TRBJ2-1, with 9 bases identical to TRBD2. Germline V lookup: CDR1 KGHSH, CDR2 LQKENI. The CDR3 contains 18 residues. J was trimmed by 3 bases and V by 3 bases; bases with no gene match: 12. Here the CDR3 DNA reads TGTGCCAGCTCACCGACTCTCGGTCTAGCGGGGAACTACAATGAGCAGTTCTTC. Protein product: CASSPTLGLAGNYNEQFF.

The chain employs TRBV12-3 or TRBV12-4 and TRBJ2-5; weak D call: TRBD2 (5 bases). The length of the CDR3 is 13 residues. With 6 bases removed from V and 6 bases from J, the gap between germline ends came to 14 bases. The CDR3 DNA follows: TGTGCCAGCAGCCCGTCTGGAGGAAAGACCCAGTACTTC. Residues: CASSPSGGKTQYF.

J is TRBJ2-7 and V is TRBV7-8, with D possibly matching TRBD2 (7 bases). Looked up from germline, CDR1 is SGHVS and CDR2 is FQNEAQ. The CDR3 extends over 15 amino acids. The V end was cut by 8 bases, the J end by 0 bases, with 17 bases between. DNA of the CDR3: TGTGCCAGCTCAGGGGAAGGGGACTACTCCTACGAGCAGTACTTC. Protein: CASSGEGDYSYEQYF.

This clonotype was seen only once. The chain combines TRBV7-2 with TRBJ2-3, with a tentative D call TRBD2 (6 bases). Germline V gene sequence: CDR1 SGHTA, CDR2 FQGNSA. V lost 2 bases and J 0 bases, leaving 21 bases between the germline ends. This CDR3 comprises 19 residues. Here the CDR3 reads CASSLRWRDRFYSTDTQYF. The CDR3, as DNA: TGTGCCAGCAGCTTACGATGGCGGGACCGATTTTATAGCACAGATACGCAGTATTTT. The whole variable domain, filled in from reference TRBV7-2 and TRBJ2-3, reads GAGVSQSPSNKVTEKGKDVELRCDPISGHTALYWYRQSLGQGLEFLIYFQGNSAPDKSGLPSDRFSAERTGGSVSTLTIQRTQQEDSAVYLCASSLRWRDRFYSTDTQYFGPGTRLTVL.

The chain uses TRBV5-1 and TRBJ2-5; no definite D call. The V gene lost 4 bases and the J gene lost 2 bases, with 18 bases spanning the gap. CDR3 length equals 16 residues. The germline gives CDR1 SGHRS, CDR2 YFSETQ. The CDR3 loop reads CASSLSGRGRQETQYF. As DNA, the CDR3 is TGCGCCAGCAGCCTCTCCGGGCGAGGAAGGCAAGAGACCCAGTACTTC.

V and J are TRBV7-2 and TRBJ1-5; D perhaps matches TRBD1 (5 bases). This CDR3 comprises 15 residues. Trimming took 5 bases from V and 6 from J, leaving 17 bases between them. Germline V gene lookup returns CDR1 SGHTA and CDR2 FQGNSA. The chain's CDR3 is CASSPYFGDRQPQHF. The CDR3 bases are TGTGCCAGCAGCCCCTACTTTGGGGACCGTCAGCCCCAGCATTTT.

This clonotype was seen a few times. The rearrangement links TRBV10-3 to TRBJ2-7; 7 positions match TRBD1. Trimming removed 5 bases from V and 2 bases from J; junction bases left unmatched: 6. Germline CDR1 reads ENHRY; CDR2 reads SYGVKD. CDR3 length equals 14 residues. CDR3 sequence reads: CAISLARGTYEQYF. CDR3 DNA: TGTGCCATCAGTCTGGCCAGGGGGACCTACGAGCAGTACTTC.

Written as DNA, the CDR3 is TGCGCCAGCAGTGGGAGGGGGTCCTACGAGCAGTACTTC. This gives the protein CASSGRGSYEQYF. This sequence joins TRBV5-1 and TRBJ2-7; TRBD2 is a possible D gene (7 bases). There are 13 residues in the CDR3. Germline CDR1 reads SGHRS; CDR2 reads YFSETQ. The V end was cut by 5 bases, the J end by 1 base, with 10 bases between.

This chain joins TRBV10-3 and TRBJ1-1; 8 bases are shared with TRBD1. Germline V gene sequence: CDR1 ENHRY, CDR2 SYGVKD. The CDR3 sequence is 13 residues long. Trimming at V came to 10 bases and at J to 5 bases, leaving 9 bases not matched to a gene. This CDR3 is CATSPTGDTEAFF. For the CDR3, the DNA is TGTGCCACATCCCCGACAGGGGATACTGAAGCTTTCTTT.

This clonotype was found many times. The rearrangement joins TRBV7-2 to TRBJ2-3, with TRBD2 identical over 13 bases. Germline CDR1 reads SGHTA; CDR2 reads FQGNSA. This CDR3 region has 15 residues. Unmatched junction bases numbered 3, after V lost 5 bases and J lost 4 bases. Here the CDR3 reads CASSLLAGGPDTQYF. The CDR3 DNA is TGTGCCAGCAGCCTACTAGCGGGGGGGCCAGATACGCAGTATTTT.

The chain combines TRBV6-2 or TRBV6-3 with TRBJ2-3, with D tentatively TRBD2 (5 bases). Germline CDR1 MNHEY, CDR2 SVGEGT. Trimming stripped 6 bases from V and 1 base from J, with 17 bases between. This CDR3 has 16 amino acids. The CDR3 nucleotides are TGTGCCAGCAGGACCAACACTAGGTTCGGCACAGATACGCAGTATTTT. Translated, it gives CASRTNTRFGTDTQYF.

The rearrangement uses TRBV7-9 and TRBJ2-3; D is ambiguous. Trimming pared 2 bases from V and 5 bases from J, leaving 8 bases between. The CDR3 sequence is 13 residues long. The germline CDR1 and CDR2 sequences are SEHNR and FQNEAQ (reference sequence). The CDR3 region has the DNA TGTGCCAGCAGCTTACGTCCAGGAGATACGCAGTATTTT. Amino acid sequence: CASSLRPGDTQYF. Using reference TRBV7-9 and TRBJ2-3 for the parts outside the CDR3, the full variable domain is DTGVSQNPRHKITKRGQNVTFRCDPISEHNRLYWYRQTLGQGPEFLTYFQNEAQLEKSRLLSDRFSAERPKGSFSTLEIQRTEQGDSAMYLCASSLRPGDTQYFGPGTRLTVL.

The CDR3 protein is CASAPRGHRPESPLHF. In DNA form, the CDR3 reads TGTGCCAGCGCCCCCAGGGGACACCGTCCTGAGTCACCCCTCCACTTT. V is TRBV28 and J is TRBJ1-6; D might be TRBD1 (6 bases). V was trimmed by 8 bases and J by 10 bases, leaving 24 bases between them. Germline lookup yields CDR1 MDHEN and CDR2 SYDVKM. This CDR3 has 16 residues.

The chain joins TRBV6-1 to TRBJ1-1; D perhaps matches TRBD1 (5 bases). The CDR3 is made up of 15 amino acids. V was cut by 2 bases and J by 0 bases, with 10 bases left in between. CDR1 MNHNS and CDR2 SASEGT come from the germline V gene. The CDR3 reads CASSEKGPMNTEAFF. DNA of the CDR3: TGTGCCAGCAGTGAAAAGGGACCGATGAACACTGAAGCTTTCTTT.

The rearrangement joins TRBV6-2 or TRBV6-3 to TRBJ1-5, with TRBD1 matching over 7 bases. J was trimmed by 0 bases and V by 4 bases; bases with no gene match: 18. This CDR3 contains 20 residues. The germline gives CDR1 MNHEY, CDR2 SVGEGT. The chain's CDR3 is CASSSPPKDRRPYSNQPQHF. In DNA, the CDR3 is TGTGCCAGCAGTTCCCCGCCGAAGGACAGGCGACCTTATAGCAATCAGCCCCAGCATTTT.

In this sample, this clonotype turned up a few times. The V and J genes are TRBV6-1 and TRBJ1-4, with TRBD1 matching over 9 bases. This CDR3 region has 15 residues. Germline values: CDR1 MNHNS, CDR2 SASEGT. Trimming at V came to 2 bases and at J to 7 bases, leaving 5 bases not matched to a gene. The DNA for the CDR3 is TGTGCCAGCAGTGAAAACAGGGGGCGAAGTGAAAAACTGTTTTTT. The encoded protein is CASSENRGRSEKLFF.

This clonotype has just a few counts. This chain connects TRBV7-2 to TRBJ2-1; unclear D gene. Germline CDR1 SGHTA, CDR2 FQGNSA. The length of the CDR3 is 14 residues. V was trimmed by 1 base and J by 9 bases, leaving 13 bases between them. The CDR3 DNA reads TGTGCCAGCAGCTTAGATGGAAGAGTTGGTGAGCAGTTCTTC. It is translated as CASSLDGRVGEQFF.

The chain carries TRBV4-3 and TRBJ1-6, with 7 bases identical to TRBD1. The CDR3 has 14 residues. V trimming: 5 bases; J trimming: 7 bases; junction bases outside the gene matches: 5. Per germline, CDR1 LGHNA and CDR2 YSLEER. DNA of the CDR3: TGCGCCAGCAGCGACGTAGGGGGCAATTCACCCCTCCACTTT. The encoded protein is CASSDVGGNSPLHF.

This chain connects TRBV27 to TRBJ1-5; D remains unclear. This CDR3 spans 14 amino acids. V lost 3 bases, J lost 4 bases, and 10 bases lay in between. Per germline, CDR1 MNHEY and CDR2 SMNVEV (reference sequence). The CDR3 is CASSFGRANQPQHF. Here the CDR3 DNA reads TGTGCCAGCAGTTTCGGGCGGGCGAATCAGCCCCAGCATTTT.

This clonotype was counted only a few times. This chain uses TRBV15 with TRBJ2-1; 10 nucleotides line up with TRBD2. With 0 bases clipped from V and 5 bases from J, the junction kept 7 bases outside the gene matches. Germline V CDR1 and CDR2: LNHNV, YYDKDF (reference sequence). The CDR3 runs to 17 residues. The CDR3 region is CATSRDLAGELDNEQFF. The CDR3 DNA reads as TGTGCCACCAGCAGAGATCTAGCGGGGGAATTGGACAATGAGCAGTTCTTC.

The chain uses TRBV5-4 and TRBJ1-2; the match to TRBD1 covers 9 bases. The CDR3 length is 16 residues. CDR1 and CDR2 from the germline V gene are SGHNT and YYREEE (reference sequence). V shed 2 bases and J 4 bases; nucleotides not matched to a gene: 9. The CDR3 region has the DNA TGTGCCAGCAGCTTCGCACAGGGGGCGCTTGCCTATGGCTACACCTTC. Amino acids: CASSFAQGALAYGYTF. Drawing the rest from reference TRBV5-4 and TRBJ1-2, the complete variable domain is ETGVTQSPTHLIKTRGQQVTLRCSSQSGHNTVSWYQQALGQGPQFIFQYYREEENGRGNFPPRFSGLQFPNYSSELNVNALELDDSALYLCASSFAQGALAYGYTFGSGTRLTVV.

This clonotype was found a few times. The rearrangement uses TRBV4-3 and TRBJ2-1; maybe TRBD2 (6 bases). V was pared by 0 bases and J by 6 bases, with 12 bases between. In germline, CDR1 is LGHNA, CDR2 YSLEER. The CDR3 totals 15 residues. This chain's CDR3 is CASSQDTGTSNEQFF. The DNA of the CDR3 is TGCGCCAGCAGCCAAGATACTGGGACTTCCAATGAGCAGTTCTTC.

This rearrangement joins TRBV6-6 to TRBJ1-5; 9 bases align to TRBD1. This CDR3 has 15 amino acids. V lost 6 bases to trimming and J lost 4 bases; unmatched junction nucleotides: 7. Germline V gene lookup returns CDR1 MNHNY and CDR2 SVGAGI (reference sequence). The CDR3 loop reads CASRKGQGPNQPQHF. CDR3 DNA: TGTGCCAGCAGGAAGGGACAGGGCCCTAATCAGCCCCAGCATTTT.

The gene calls are TRBV10-2 and TRBJ2-1; tentative D call: TRBD2 (6 bases). CDR1 WSHSY and CDR2 SAAADI come from the germline V gene. V lost 10 bases and J lost 7, with 23 bases in between. The CDR3 length is 15 residues. The CDR3 DNA is TGCGCCACCACGAGGGTGGAGGGAATAAGGAATGAGCAGTTCTTC. It codes for CATTRVEGIRNEQFF.

The gene calls are TRBV7-9 and TRBJ2-7; the match to TRBD1 covers 10 bases. The germline gives CDR1 SEHNR, CDR2 FQNEAQ (reference sequence). The trim removed 4 bases at V and 6 bases at J, leaving 9 bases unmatched. This CDR3 comprises 15 residues. The CDR3 DNA sequence: TGTGCCAGCAGCTCTTTAGGGACAGGGGATTTCGAGCAGTACTTC. Translating it yields CASSSLGTGDFEQYF.